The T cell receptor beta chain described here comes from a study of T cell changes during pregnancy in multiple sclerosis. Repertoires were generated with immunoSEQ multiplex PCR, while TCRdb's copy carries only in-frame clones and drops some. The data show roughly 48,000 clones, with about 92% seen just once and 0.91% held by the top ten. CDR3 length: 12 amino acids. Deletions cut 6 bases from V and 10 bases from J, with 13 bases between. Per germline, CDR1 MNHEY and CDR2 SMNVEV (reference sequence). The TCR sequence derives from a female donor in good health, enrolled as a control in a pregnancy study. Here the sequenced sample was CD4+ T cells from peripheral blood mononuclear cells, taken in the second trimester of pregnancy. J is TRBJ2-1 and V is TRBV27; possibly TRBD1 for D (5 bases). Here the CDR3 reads CASSLSDTEQFF. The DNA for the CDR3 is TGTGCCAGCAGCCTCTCGGACACAGAGCAGTTCTTC.